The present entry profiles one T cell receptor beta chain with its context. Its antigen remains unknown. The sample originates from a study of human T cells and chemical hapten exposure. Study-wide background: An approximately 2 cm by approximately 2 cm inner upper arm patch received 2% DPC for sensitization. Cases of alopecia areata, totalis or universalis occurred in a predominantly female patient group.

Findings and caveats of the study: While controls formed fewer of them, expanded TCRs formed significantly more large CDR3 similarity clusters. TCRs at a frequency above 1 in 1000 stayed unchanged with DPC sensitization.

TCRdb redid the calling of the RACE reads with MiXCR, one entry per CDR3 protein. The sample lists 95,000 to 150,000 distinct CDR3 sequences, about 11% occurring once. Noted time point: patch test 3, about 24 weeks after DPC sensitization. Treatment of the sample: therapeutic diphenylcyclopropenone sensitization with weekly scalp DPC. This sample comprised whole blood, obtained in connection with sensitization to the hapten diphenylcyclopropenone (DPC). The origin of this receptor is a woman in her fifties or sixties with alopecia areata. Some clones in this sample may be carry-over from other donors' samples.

The CDR3 region has the DNA TGCAGTGCTAGAGAAAGTGCCTTCACTGAAGCTTTCTTT. Encoded protein: CSARESAFTEAFF. This rearrangement joins TRBV20-1 to TRBJ1-1; no firm D call. V was shortened by 0 bases and J by 4 bases, with 9 bases between the two germline ends. CDR1 is DFQATT and CDR2 is SNEGSKA in the germline V gene (reference sequence). This CDR3 has 13 residues.